One sample yielded the 25 T cell receptor beta chains listed below, sequenced in a study of T-cell memory formation after mild COVID-19. Using its own MiXCR run on the 5' RACE reads, TCRdb lists one record per CDR3 protein. This table has about 440,000 distinct CDR3 sequences, 15% to 20% appearing once. The specimen was PBMCs or a T cell subset sorted from them (not recorded which). These receptors all come from an adult woman who had mild COVID-19 (a few samples of this study predate the infection). Cell type and time point are not known.

The gene calls are TRBV20-1 and TRBJ2-7, with 11 bases matching TRBD2. This CDR3 spans 16 amino acids. Germline assignment: CDR1 DFQATT and CDR2 SNEGSKA (reference sequence). Trimming removed 4 bases from V and 5 bases from J; junction bases left unmatched: 13. In nucleotides, the CDR3 is TGCAGTGCTATTCATAGCGGGAGGGCCGCCGGCCACGAGCAGTACTTC. It codes for CSAIHSGRAAGHEQYF.

The V and J genes are TRBV5-1 and TRBJ2-5; 7 bases match TRBD1. Germline-derived CDR1 and CDR2 are SGHRS and YFSETQ. The length of the CDR3 is 15 residues. After removal of 3 bases from V and 5 bases from J, the junction contained 10 bases not matched to a gene. The CDR3 DNA reads as TGCGCCAGCAGCTCCAATACAGGGGCGGGCGAGACCCAGTACTTC. It translates to CASSSNTGAGETQYF.

The J gene is TRBJ2-5, the V gene TRBV12-3 or TRBV12-4, with D possibly matching TRBD2 (6 bases). This CDR3 has 13 residues. Trimming cost V 4 bases and J 7 bases, with 13 bases left between them. The CDR3 DNA is TGTGCCAGCAGTTCCTCGGGAGCGGGGACCCAGTACTTC. It is translated as CASSSSGAGTQYF.

The chain couples TRBV29-1 to TRBJ2-7, with a possible D match to TRBD2 (6 bases). The CDR3 has 15 residues. Germline assignment: CDR1 SQVTM and CDR2 ANQGSEA. V gave up 6 bases and J gave up 4 bases, with 22 bases separating them. The CDR3 protein is CSVAGGRQGEYEQYF. The CDR3 DNA reads TGCAGCGTGGCCGGAGGGCGGCAGGGAGAATACGAGCAGTACTTC.

In this sample, this clonotype turned up a few times. This sequence joins TRBV20-1 and TRBJ2-3, with D perhaps being TRBD1 or TRBD2 (6 bases each). This CDR3 has 17 amino acids. In germline, CDR1 is DFQATT, CDR2 SNEGSKA (reference sequence). V shed 1 base and J shed 2 bases, with 19 bases lying between them. The CDR3 reads CSARADRGRGDTDTQYF. In DNA form, the CDR3 reads TGCAGTGCTAGAGCCGACCGGGGGCGGGGTGACACAGATACGCAGTATTTT.

CDR3 sequence: CASSQERLFYEQYF. CDR3 bases: TGTGCCAGCAGCCAAGAACGACTATTCTACGAGCAGTACTTC. The chain has TRBV4-2 and TRBJ2-7; D is possibly TRBD2 (5 bases). Germline V CDR1 and CDR2: LGHNA, YNFKEQ. CDR3 length: 14 amino acids. Trimming pared 0 bases from V and 3 bases from J, leaving 9 bases between.

To note about this clonotype: Compared with germline, one end of the junction differs, possibly owing to a read error. The genes are TRBV4-2 and TRBJ2-7; 13 bases fit TRBD2. The CDR3 consists of 16 residues. CDR1 and CDR2 (germline): LGHNA, YNFKEQ. Here the CDR3 DNA reads TGTGCCAGCAGCCCGGAAGGGACTAGCGGGACCGGGCGGCCAAAATTC. This translates into CASSPEGTSGTGRPKF.

V gene TRBV6-1 combines with J gene TRBJ1-5; D may be TRBD1 (5 bases). V was clipped by 11 bases and J by 0 bases, with 8 bases between them. This CDR3 comprises 12 residues. Looked up from germline, CDR1 is MNHNS and CDR2 is SASEGT. CDR3 region: CAGGVSNQPQHF. The CDR3 DNA sequence: TGTGCCGGAGGGGTTAGCAATCAGCCCCAGCATTTT.

The rearrangement uses TRBV9 and TRBJ2-5, with D maybe TRBD1 (6 bases). The CDR3 contains 11 residues. Germline V gene sequence: CDR1 SGDLS, CDR2 YYNGEE. Trimming left V 3 bases short and J 7 bases short, with 7 bases between. The CDR3 loop reads CASSEGVTQYF. The CDR3 DNA is TGTGCCAGCAGCGAGGGGGTGACCCAGTACTTC.

This clonotype occurred a few times. The rearrangement joins TRBV18 to TRBJ2-7; D might be TRBD1 or TRBD2, each matching 5 bases. The CDR3 length is 15 residues. V gave up 3 bases and J gave up 5 bases, with 17 bases separating them. CDR1 is KGHSH and CDR2 is LQKENI in the germline V gene. The CDR3 DNA follows: TGTGCCAGCTCACCTTTACTTGGGACGGTTGACGAGCAGTACTTC. Its protein product is CASSPLLGTVDEQYF.

This clonotype has only a few counts. The chain has TRBV5-1 and TRBJ2-2; possibly TRBD2 for D (5 bases). The CDR3 sequence is 14 residues long. CDR1 is SGHRS, CDR2 YFSETQ, per germline. V was clipped by 5 bases and J by 3 bases, with 11 bases between them. CDR3 nucleotide sequence: TGCGCCAGCAGTCGGGGAATGGACACCGGGGAGCTGTTTTTT. Translation gives CASSRGMDTGELFF.

The chain employs TRBV7-9 and TRBJ2-1; 7 bases align to TRBD2. The V gene's germline CDR1 is SEHNR and CDR2 FQNEAQ (reference sequence). The CDR3 spans 14 residues. V was clipped by 4 bases and J by 12 bases; unmatched bases: 12. CDR3 sequence reads: CASSSPLAGVGQFF. In DNA, the CDR3 is TGTGCCAGCAGCTCGCCCCTGGCGGGAGTGGGGCAGTTCTTC.

This clonotype was observed a few times. In DNA, the CDR3 is TGTGCCAGCAGTCTGGCCGGATTCTACGAGCAGTACTTC. Residues: CASSLAGFYEQYF. This sequence joins TRBV6-5 and TRBJ2-7; D not certain. Trimming removed 5 bases from V and 3 bases from J, with 11 bases in between. CDR3 length: 13 amino acids. The germline V gene encodes CDR1 MNHEY and CDR2 SVGAGI.

In this sample, this clonotype turned up a few times. The chain carries TRBV6-5 and TRBJ1-2, with 9 bases that match TRBD1. Germline V lookup: CDR1 MNHEY, CDR2 SVGAGI. The V and J ends lost 5 bases and 3 bases, in that order; junction bases with no gene match: 7. The CDR3 is 15 amino acids. This CDR3 is CASSPWTGVYYGYTF. The CDR3 nucleotides read TGTGCCAGCAGTCCATGGACAGGGGTCTACTATGGCTACACCTTC.

This clonotype was detected only a few times. CDR3 amino acids: CASGRTGVHTIYF. The CDR3 DNA sequence: TGTGCCAGCGGGCGGACAGGGGTCCACACCATATATTTT. The V and J genes are TRBV5-6 and TRBJ1-3; 9 bases map to TRBD1. The germline V gene has CDR1 SGHDT and CDR2 YYEEEE. The CDR3 has 13 residues. The junction had 7 bases not matched to a gene; V was cut back by 7 bases and J by 8 bases.

This chain's CDR3 is CSVYGISQRTDTQYF. As DNA, the CDR3 is TGCAGCGTTTACGGGATCTCCCAGAGAACAGATACGCAGTATTTT. The V and J genes are TRBV29-1 and TRBJ2-3; D possibly corresponds to TRBD2 (5 bases). V dropped 5 bases and J dropped 3 bases, with 18 bases sitting between them. The CDR3 consists of 15 residues. Germline assignment: CDR1 SQVTM and CDR2 ANQGSEA.

The chain links TRBV15 to TRBJ2-1; 12 positions agree with TRBD2. Trimming at V came to 2 bases and at J to 2 bases, leaving 4 bases not matched to a gene. Per the germline V gene, CDR1 is LNHNV and CDR2 is YYDKDF (reference sequence). The CDR3 contains 17 residues. The CDR3 loop reads CATSRSGLAGPYNEQFF. As DNA, the CDR3 is TGTGCCACCAGCAGATCAGGACTAGCGGGGCCCTACAATGAGCAGTTCTTC.

In this sample, this clonotype turned up a few times. The chain recombines TRBV7-2 with TRBJ2-1; D remains ambiguous. Germline V gives CDR1 SGHTA, CDR2 FQGNSA. This CDR3 is built from 14 residues. V was cut by 5 bases and J by 9 bases, with 17 bases left in between. The CDR3, as DNA: TGTGCCAGCAGCCCCATTTTTCAGTCTGGTGAGCAGTTCTTC. This sequence encodes CASSPIFQSGEQFF.

This clonotype was seen a handful of times. This chain links TRBV5-1 with TRBJ2-7, with D tentatively TRBD1 (6 bases). Germline V gives CDR1 SGHRS, CDR2 YFSETQ. This CDR3 is built from 15 residues. V dropped 4 bases and J dropped 4 bases, with 18 bases sitting between them. The CDR3 is CASSSPGRGVYEQYF. Here the CDR3 DNA reads TGCGCCAGCAGCAGCCCGGGCAGGGGAGTTTACGAGCAGTACTTC.

V is TRBV13 and J is TRBJ1-1; D might be TRBD1 (5 bases). Germline-derived CDR1 and CDR2 are PRHDT and FYEKMQ (reference sequence). V was shortened by 6 bases and J by 3 bases, with 11 bases between the two germline ends. The CDR3 consists of 13 residues. CDR3: CASRAPGDTEAFF. The CDR3 nucleotides are TGTGCCAGCAGAGCCCCGGGGGACACTGAAGCTTTCTTT.

The chain couples TRBV12-3 or TRBV12-4 to TRBJ2-2; 7 positions agree with TRBD2. The junction had 9 bases not matched to a gene; V was cut back by 6 bases and J by 5 bases. The CDR3 spans 15 residues. The CDR3 spells CASRSGTIQTGELFF. The CDR3 DNA reads as TGTGCCAGCAGATCCGGGACTATCCAAACCGGGGAGCTGTTTTTT.

This clonotype was detected only a few times. The chain links TRBV19 to TRBJ2-6; the D gene could be TRBD1 or TRBD2 (7 bases each). With 3 bases removed from V and 0 bases from J, the gap between germline ends came to 12 bases. CDR3 length: 17 amino acids. Germline assignment: CDR1 LNHDA and CDR2 SQIVND (reference sequence). In DNA form, the CDR3 reads TGTGCCAGTAGTATGACAGGGAGGGGCTCTGGGGCCAACGTCCTGACTTTC. Translated: CASSMTGRGSGANVLTF.

There are a few counts of this clonotype. The chain is built from TRBV7-9 and TRBJ2-2; no firm D call. V lost 0 bases, J lost 6 bases, and 11 bases lay in between. This CDR3 spans 15 amino acids. Looked up from germline, CDR1 is SEHNR and CDR2 is FQNEAQ (reference sequence). CDR3 sequence (DNA): TGTGCCAGCAGCTTAGCTATCGTCGGATCCGGGGAGCTGTTTTTT. Its translation: CASSLAIVGSGELFF.

This clonotype has just a few counts. The rearrangement links TRBV10-3 to TRBJ1-5; 8 bases fit TRBD1. The CDR3 has 13 amino acids. Germline loops: CDR1 ENHRY, CDR2 SYGVKD. Trimming cost V 5 bases and J 5 bases; bases outside gene matches: 2. CDR3 region: CAISSGGYQPQHF. CDR3 DNA: TGTGCCATCAGTTCAGGGGGCTATCAGCCCCAGCATTTT.

This clonotype was seen only once. This chain links TRBV2 with TRBJ1-1; D perhaps matches TRBD1 (5 bases). Trimming cost V 10 bases and J 1 base, with 16 bases left between them. The CDR3 has 14 amino acids. The germline V gene has CDR1 SNHLY and CDR2 FYNNEI. In nucleotides, the CDR3 is TGTGCCACCAGACGGGAGGGGAGGAACACTGAAGCTTTCTTT. Protein product: CATRREGRNTEAFF.